This T cell receptor beta chain emerged from a study of T cells after yellow fever vaccination. Whole-study results and caveats: Abundant clonotypes from the bulk population could have been carried over as contaminants into FACS-sorted repertoires.

Germline lookup yields CDR1 SGHRS and CDR2 YFSETQ. V lost 0 bases, J lost 5 bases, and 18 bases lay in between. The CDR3 consists of 17 residues. Via MiXCR, TCRdb re-called the 5' RACE reads, giving one row per CDR3 protein. The table includes some 200,000 distinct CDR3 sequences, approximately 3.2% detected once. In its sample, this clonotype was seen a few times. Its antigen is not known. The receptor comes from a young man who received the YFV17D yellow fever vaccine. Sequences were derived from CD4+ T cells sorted from PBMCs, sampled 10 days after the yellow fever booster vaccination. This rearrangement joins TRBV5-1 to TRBJ2-1; D is tentatively TRBD1 or TRBD2 (6 bases each). CDR3 in amino acids: CASSLGGGTMGNNEQFF. As DNA, the CDR3 is TGCGCCAGCAGCTTGGGCGGAGGGACAATGGGGAACAATGAGCAGTTCTTC.